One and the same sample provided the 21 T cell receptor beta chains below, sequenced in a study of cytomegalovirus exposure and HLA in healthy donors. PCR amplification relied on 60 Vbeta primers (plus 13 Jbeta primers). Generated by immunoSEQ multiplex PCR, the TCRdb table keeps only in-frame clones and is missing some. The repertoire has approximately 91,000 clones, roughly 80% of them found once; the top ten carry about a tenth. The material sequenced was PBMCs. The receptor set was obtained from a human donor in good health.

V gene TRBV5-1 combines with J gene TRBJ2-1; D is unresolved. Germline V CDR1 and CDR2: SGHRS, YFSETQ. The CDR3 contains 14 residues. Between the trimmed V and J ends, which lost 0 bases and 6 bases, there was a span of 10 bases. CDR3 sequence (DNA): TGCGCCAGCAGCTTGGCCTATGCACCCAATGAGCAGTTCTTC. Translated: CASSLAYAPNEQFF.

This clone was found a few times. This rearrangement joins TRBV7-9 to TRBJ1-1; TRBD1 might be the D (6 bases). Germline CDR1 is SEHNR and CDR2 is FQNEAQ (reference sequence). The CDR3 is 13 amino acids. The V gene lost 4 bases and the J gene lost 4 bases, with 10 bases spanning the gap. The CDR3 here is CASSSRQATEAFF. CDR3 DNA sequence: TGTGCCAGCAGCTCCAGACAGGCCACTGAAGCTTTCTTT.

The CDR3 region has the DNA TGTGCCAGCAGCCCCCTTACAGGGAACGAGCAGTACTTC. Its translation: CASSPLTGNEQYF. V and J are TRBV7-8 and TRBJ2-7, with a possible D match to TRBD1 (6 bases). The CDR3 extends over 13 amino acids. V was trimmed by 5 bases and J by 5 bases, leaving 13 bases between them. CDR1 and CDR2 from the germline V gene are SGHVS and FQNEAQ.

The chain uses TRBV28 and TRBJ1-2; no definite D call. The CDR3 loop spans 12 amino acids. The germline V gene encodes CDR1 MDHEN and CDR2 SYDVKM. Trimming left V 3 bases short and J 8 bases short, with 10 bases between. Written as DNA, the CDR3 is TGTGCCAGCAGTTTTAGGGAGGAGGGCTACACCTTC. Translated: CASSFREEGYTF.

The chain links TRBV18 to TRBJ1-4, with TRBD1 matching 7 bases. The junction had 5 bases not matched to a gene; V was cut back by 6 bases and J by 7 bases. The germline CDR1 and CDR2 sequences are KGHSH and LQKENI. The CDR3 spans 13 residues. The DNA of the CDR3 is TGTGCCAGCTCCCCGGGACAGTCTGAAAAACTGTTTTTT. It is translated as CASSPGQSEKLFF.

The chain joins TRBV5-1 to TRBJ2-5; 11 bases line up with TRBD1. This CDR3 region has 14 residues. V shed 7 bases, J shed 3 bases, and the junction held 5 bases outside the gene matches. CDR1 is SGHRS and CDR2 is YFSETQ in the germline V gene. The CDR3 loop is CASSAGQGEETQYF. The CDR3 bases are TGCGCCAGCTCTGCGGGACAGGGGGAAGAGACCCAGTACTTC.

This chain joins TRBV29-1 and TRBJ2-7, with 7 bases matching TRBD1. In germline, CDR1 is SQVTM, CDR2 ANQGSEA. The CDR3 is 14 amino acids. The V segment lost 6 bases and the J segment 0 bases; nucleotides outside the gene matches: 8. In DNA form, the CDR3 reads TGCAGCGTCGCACAGGGGTCCAGCTCCTACGAGCAGTACTTC. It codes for CSVAQGSSSYEQYF.

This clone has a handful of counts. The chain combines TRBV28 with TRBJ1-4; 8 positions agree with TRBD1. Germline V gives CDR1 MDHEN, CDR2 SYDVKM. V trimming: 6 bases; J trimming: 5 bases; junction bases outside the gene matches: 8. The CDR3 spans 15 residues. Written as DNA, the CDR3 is TGTGCCAGCAGACTCGAGGACAGGGACAATGAAAAACTGTTTTTT. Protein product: CASRLEDRDNEKLFF.

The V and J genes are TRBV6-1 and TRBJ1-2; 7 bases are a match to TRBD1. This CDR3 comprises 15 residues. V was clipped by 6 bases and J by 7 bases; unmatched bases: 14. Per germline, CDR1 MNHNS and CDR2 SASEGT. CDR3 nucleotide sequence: TGTGCCAGCAGCCCAGGGAAGGACAGGAGGGGTGGCTACACCTTC. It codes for CASSPGKDRRGGYTF.

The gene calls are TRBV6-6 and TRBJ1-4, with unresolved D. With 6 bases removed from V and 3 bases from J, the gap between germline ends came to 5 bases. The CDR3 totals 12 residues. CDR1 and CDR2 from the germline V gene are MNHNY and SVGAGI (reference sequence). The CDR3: CASRSPNEKLFF. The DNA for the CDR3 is TGTGCCAGCAGAAGCCCTAATGAAAAACTGTTTTTT.

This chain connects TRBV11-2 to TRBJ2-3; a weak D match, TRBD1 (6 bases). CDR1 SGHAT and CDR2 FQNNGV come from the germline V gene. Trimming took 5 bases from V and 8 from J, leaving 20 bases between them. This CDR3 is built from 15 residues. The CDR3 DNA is TGTGCCAGCAGCCCGACCCGGGACAAAGGAGGTACGCAGTATTTT. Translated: CASSPTRDKGGTQYF.

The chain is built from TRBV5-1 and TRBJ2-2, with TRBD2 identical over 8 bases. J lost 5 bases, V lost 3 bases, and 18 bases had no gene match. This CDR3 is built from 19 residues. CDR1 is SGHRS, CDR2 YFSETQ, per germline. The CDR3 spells CASSSPWGRAGGGTGELFF. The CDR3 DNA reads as TGCGCCAGCAGCTCCCCCTGGGGTCGCGCGGGAGGTGGTACCGGGGAGCTGTTTTTT. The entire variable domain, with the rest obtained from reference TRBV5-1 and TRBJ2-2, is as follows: KAGVTQTPRYLIKTRGQQVTLSCSPISGHRSVSWYQQTPGQGLQFLFEYFSETQRNKGNFPGRFSGRQFSNSRSEMNVSTLELGDSALYLCASSSPWGRAGGGTGELFFGEGSRLTVL.

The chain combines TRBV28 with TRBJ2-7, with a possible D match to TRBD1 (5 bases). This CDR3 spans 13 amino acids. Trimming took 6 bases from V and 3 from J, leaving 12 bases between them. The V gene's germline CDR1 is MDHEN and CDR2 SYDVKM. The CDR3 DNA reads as TGTGCCAGCAGACCCACAGGAAACTACGAGCAGTACTTC. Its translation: CASRPTGNYEQYF.

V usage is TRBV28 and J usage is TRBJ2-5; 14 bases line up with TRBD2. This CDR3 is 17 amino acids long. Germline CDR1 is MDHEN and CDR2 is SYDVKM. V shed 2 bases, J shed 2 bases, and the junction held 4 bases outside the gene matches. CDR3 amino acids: CASSLTGLAGGQETQYF. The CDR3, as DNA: TGTGCCAGCAGTTTAACCGGACTAGCGGGGGGACAAGAGACCCAGTACTTC.

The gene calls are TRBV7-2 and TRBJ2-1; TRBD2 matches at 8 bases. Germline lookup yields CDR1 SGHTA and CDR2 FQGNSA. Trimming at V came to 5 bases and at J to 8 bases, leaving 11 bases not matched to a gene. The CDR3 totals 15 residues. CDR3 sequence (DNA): TGTGCCAGCAGCGTAACTAGCGGAGCCCGATATGAGCAGTTCTTC. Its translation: CASSVTSGARYEQFF.

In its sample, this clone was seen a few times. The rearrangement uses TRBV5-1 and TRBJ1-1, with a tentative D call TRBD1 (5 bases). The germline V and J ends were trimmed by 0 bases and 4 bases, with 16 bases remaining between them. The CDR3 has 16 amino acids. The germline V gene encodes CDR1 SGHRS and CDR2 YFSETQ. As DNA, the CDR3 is TGCGCCAGCAGCTTGGCCGGGACGACTAGGCGCACTGAAGCTTTCTTT. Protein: CASSLAGTTRRTEAFF.

CDR3 amino acids: CAWSSGLGEKLFF. The CDR3 DNA is TGTGCCTGGAGTTCGGGTCTCGGTGAAAAACTGTTTTTT. The rearrangement links TRBV30 to TRBJ1-4; D is unresolved. CDR1 and CDR2 from the germline V gene are GTSNPN and SVGIG (reference sequence). The V gene lost 2 bases and the J gene lost 7 bases, with 11 bases spanning the gap. CDR3 length equals 13 residues.

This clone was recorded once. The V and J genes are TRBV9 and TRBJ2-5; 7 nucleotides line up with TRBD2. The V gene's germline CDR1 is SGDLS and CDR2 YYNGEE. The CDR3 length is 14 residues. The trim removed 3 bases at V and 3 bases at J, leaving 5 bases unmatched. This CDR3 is CASSEASGKETQYF. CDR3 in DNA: TGTGCCAGCAGCGAGGCTAGCGGTAAAGAGACCCAGTACTTC. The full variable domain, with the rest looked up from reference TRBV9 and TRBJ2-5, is DSGVTQTPKHLITATGQRVTLRCSPRSGDLSVYWYQQSLDQGLQFLIQYYNGEERAKGNILERFSAQQFPDLHSELNLSSLELGDSALYFCASSEASGKETQYFGPGTRLLVL.

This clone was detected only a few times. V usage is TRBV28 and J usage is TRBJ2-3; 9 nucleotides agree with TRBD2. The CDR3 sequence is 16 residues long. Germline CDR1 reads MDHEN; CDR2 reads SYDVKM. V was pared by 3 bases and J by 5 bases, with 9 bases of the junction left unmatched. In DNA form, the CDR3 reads TGTGCCAGCAGTTTCATTGGCGGGAGGGCCGAAGATACGCAGTATTTT. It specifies CASSFIGGRAEDTQYF.

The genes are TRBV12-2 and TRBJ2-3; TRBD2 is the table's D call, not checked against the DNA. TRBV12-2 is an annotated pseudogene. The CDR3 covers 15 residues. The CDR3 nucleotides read TGTGCAAGTCGCCCCCGAGCTGGACTAGCGGATACGCAGTATTTT. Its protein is CASRPRAGLADTQYF.

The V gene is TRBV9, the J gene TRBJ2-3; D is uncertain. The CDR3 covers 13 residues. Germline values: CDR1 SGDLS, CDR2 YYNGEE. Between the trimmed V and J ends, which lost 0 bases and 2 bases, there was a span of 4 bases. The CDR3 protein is CASSVGYTDTQYF. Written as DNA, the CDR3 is TGTGCCAGCAGCGTAGGCTACACAGATACGCAGTATTTT.